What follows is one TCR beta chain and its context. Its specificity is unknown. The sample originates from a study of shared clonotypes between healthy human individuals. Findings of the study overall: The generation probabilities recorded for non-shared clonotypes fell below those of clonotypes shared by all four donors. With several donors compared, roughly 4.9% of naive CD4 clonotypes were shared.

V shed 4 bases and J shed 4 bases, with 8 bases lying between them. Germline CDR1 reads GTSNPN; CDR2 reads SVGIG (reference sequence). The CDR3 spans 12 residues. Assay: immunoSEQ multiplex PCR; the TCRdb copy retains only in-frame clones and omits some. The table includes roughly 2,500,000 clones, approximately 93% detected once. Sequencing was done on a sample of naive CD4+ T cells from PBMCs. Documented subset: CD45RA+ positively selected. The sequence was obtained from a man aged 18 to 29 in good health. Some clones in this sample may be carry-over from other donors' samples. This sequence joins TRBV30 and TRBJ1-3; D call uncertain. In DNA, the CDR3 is TGTGCCTGGAAAGCCTTCGGAAACACCATATATTTT. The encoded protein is CAWKAFGNTIYF. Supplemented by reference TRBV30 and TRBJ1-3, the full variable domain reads SQTIHQWPATLVQPVGSPLSLECTVEGTSNPNLYWYRQAAGRGLQLLFYSVGIGQISSEVPQNLSASRPQDRQFILSSKKLLLSDSGFYLCAWKAFGNTIYFGEGSWLTVV.